These 9 T cell receptor beta chains were sequenced from one sample in a study of identical twins. TCRdb re-called the 5' RACE reads through MiXCR, storing one row per CDR3 protein. Of about 790,000 distinct CDR3 sequences listed, approximately 18% are singletons. The sample was also reused in another study, on T cells expressing NK-cell markers.

The sequencing input was PBMCs. The source is a woman in her late teens or twenties in good health.

This clonotype appeared a few times. The genes are TRBV25-1 and TRBJ2-1; 12 bases fit TRBD2. The germline gives CDR1 MGHDK, CDR2 SYGVNS. V lost 2 bases to trimming and J lost 9 bases; unmatched junction nucleotides: 11. The CDR3 covers 17 residues. The CDR3 protein is CASSEGLAGSIWGEQFF. The CDR3 bases are TGTGCCAGCAGTGAAGGACTAGCGGGATCAATTTGGGGTGAGCAGTTCTTC.

This clonotype was seen a few times. The junction departs from the called germline gene at one end, perhaps through a read error. The chain employs TRBV9 and TRBJ2-2; weak D call: TRBD2 (6 bases). Germline-derived CDR1 and CDR2 are SGDLS and YYNGEE. The CDR3 is 15 residues long. The CDR3 DNA is TGTGCCAGCAGCGTAGTCGCGGGGAACACCGTGGAGCTGTTTTTT. Its protein is CASSVVAGNTVELFF.

This chain joins TRBV9 and TRBJ2-1, with 7 bases identical to TRBD1. Trimming removed 3 bases from V and 8 bases from J; junction bases left unmatched: 11. The germline V gene has CDR1 SGDLS and CDR2 YYNGEE. This CDR3 spans 15 amino acids. The CDR3 nucleotides are TGTGCCAGCAGCGCCGGGACAGTTATTGTGGATGAGCAGTTCTTC. Amino acid sequence: CASSAGTVIVDEQFF.

The J gene is TRBJ2-3, the V gene TRBV5-5; D remains unclear. The germline V gene encodes CDR1 SGHKS and CDR2 YYEKEE (reference sequence). There are 14 residues in the CDR3. The V end was cut by 6 bases, the J end by 2 bases, with 13 bases between. DNA of the CDR3: TGTGCCAGCAACACGGCTGACCACACAGATACGCAGTATTTT. Amino acid sequence: CASNTADHTDTQYF.

The chain is built from TRBV29-1 and TRBJ2-2; D gene uncertain. V was trimmed by 5 bases and J by 2 bases, leaving 15 bases between them. CDR3 length: 15 amino acids. CDR1 SQVTM and CDR2 ANQGSEA come from the germline V gene. CDR3 loop: CSVRSGPSNTGELFF. Here the CDR3 DNA reads TGCAGCGTTCGATCCGGACCGAGTAACACCGGGGAGCTGTTTTTT.

In this sample, this clonotype turned up a few times. This chain uses TRBV20-1 with TRBJ2-3, with 14 bases fitting TRBD2. Germline V gene sequence: CDR1 DFQATT, CDR2 SNEGSKA (reference sequence). The V segment lost 1 base and the J segment 4 bases; nucleotides outside the gene matches: 10. The CDR3 runs 18 residues. The CDR3 sequence: CSARGQTTSGGAADTQYF. The CDR3 DNA reads TGCAGTGCTAGAGGTCAGACGACTAGCGGGGGGGCCGCAGATACGCAGTATTTT.

The chain links TRBV20-1 to TRBJ2-7; D assignment may be TRBD1 or TRBD2 (5 bases each). The length of the CDR3 is 15 residues. The germline V and J ends were trimmed by 3 bases and 5 bases, with 20 bases remaining between them. Germline V gene sequence: CDR1 DFQATT, CDR2 SNEGSKA (reference sequence). CDR3 region: CSASKALGPNDEQYF. In DNA form, the CDR3 reads TGCAGTGCTAGTAAGGCTCTGGGACCCAACGACGAGCAGTACTTC.

The table lists this clonotype with a few counts. The chain carries TRBV27 and TRBJ2-1; TRBD2 aligns across 7 bases. Looked up from germline, CDR1 is MNHEY and CDR2 is SMNVEV (reference sequence). V trimming: 5 bases; J trimming: 10 bases; junction bases outside the gene matches: 14. This CDR3 contains 15 residues. The CDR3 bases are TGTGCCAGCAGTCCAAAAGCGGGAAGGGGCAAGGAGCAGTTCTTC. The encoded protein is CASSPKAGRGKEQFF.

The chain is built from TRBV19 and TRBJ1-1, with a tentative D call TRBD1 (5 bases). CDR1 and CDR2 (germline): LNHDA, SQIVND (reference sequence). CDR3 length: 8 residues. V was pared by 10 bases and J by 9 bases, with 6 bases between. In DNA form, the CDR3 reads TGTGCCACAGGGAAAGCTTTCTTT. It encodes CATGKAFF.